This is a list of T cell receptor beta chains from one sample in a study of blood T cell repertoires in COVID-19. TCRdb's table, derived via immunoSEQ multiplex PCR, lists solely in-frame clones and lacks some. The table records about 270,000 clones, 88% of them present only once. Sequencing input: PBMCs or T cells enriched from blood (not recorded which). These receptors were taken from a woman in her twenties or thirties who had recovered from COVID-19. The CDR3 runs from the conserved cysteine through the conserved F or W. The D gene is left open where the match is weak. Some rows have no size entry. The others give once, few or many, or a class for an expanded clone.

CDR3	DNA	size	D	V	J
CATSDVSGYTF	TGTGCCACCAGTGACGTTTCTGGCTACACCTTC	-	-	TRBV24-1	TRBJ1-2
CASSLGGSSYEQYF	TGCGCCAGCAGCTTGGGCGGCAGCTCCTACGAGCAGTACTTC	-	-	TRBV5-1	TRBJ2-7
CASKPITGWGNTIYF	TGCGCCAGCAAGCCAATCACGGGGTGGGGAAACACCATATATTTT	once	-	TRBV5-1	TRBJ1-3
CASSLVVNTEAFF	TGCGCCAGCAGCTTGGTCGTCAACACTGAAGCTTTCTTT	-	-	TRBV5-1	TRBJ1-1
CASSWDSRSNYGYTF	TGTGCCAGCAGCTGGGACAGCCGATCAAACTATGGCTACACCTTC	-	TRBD1	TRBV7-3	TRBJ1-2
CATRGTGVPGELFF	TGTGCCACCAGGGGGACAGGGGTCCCCGGGGAGCTGTTTTTT	-	TRBD1	TRBV24-1	TRBJ2-2
CASSSGTGPYGYTF	TGTGCCAGCAGTTCAGGGACAGGTCCTTATGGCTACACCTTC	-	TRBD1	TRBV28	TRBJ1-2
CASTPMGGGQETQYF	TGCGCCAGCACCCCTATGGGAGGGGGGCAAGAGACCCAGTACTTC	-	-	TRBV5-1	TRBJ2-5
CASSLGRGPDTQYF	TGTGCCAGCAGCTTGGGCAGGGGCCCAGATACGCAGTATTTT	-	-	TRBV5-5	TRBJ2-3
CATSDSGQGVGEQYF	TGTGCCACCAGTGACTCGGGACAGGGGGTTGGCGAGCAGTACTTC	-	TRBD1	TRBV24-1	TRBJ2-7
CASGSQGTYNEQFF	TGTGCTAGTGGTTCTCAGGGGACCTACAATGAGCAGTTCTTC	-	-	TRBV12-5	TRBJ2-1
CASSLYYEGSGGEETQYF	TGTGCCAGCAGTTTATACTACGAGGGTAGCGGGGGGGAAGAGACCCAGTACTTC	-	TRBD2	TRBV28	TRBJ2-5
CASSIGSSRGEKLFF	TGTGCCAGTAGTATTGGCAGTTCCCGGGGTGAAAAACTGTTTTTT	-	-	TRBV19	TRBJ1-4
CASSYGWNTEAFF	TGTGCCAGCAGTTACGGCTGGAACACTGAAGCTTTCTTT	-	-	TRBV6-5	TRBJ1-1
CASSPGTGVYGYTF	TGTGCCAGCAGCCCCGGGACAGGAGTCTATGGCTACACCTTC	-	TRBD1	TRBV7-9	TRBJ1-2
CASNGQGLGNEQFF	TGTGCCAGCAACGGGCAGGGGTTAGGCAATGAGCAGTTCTTC	-	-	TRBV2	TRBJ2-1
CASSGQGTLADTQYF	TGTGCCAGCAGTGGACAGGGGACGTTAGCAGATACGCAGTATTTT	-	TRBD1	TRBV27	TRBJ2-3
CASSSVADRPPYEQYF	TGTGCCAGCAGTTCCGTCGCGGACAGGCCTCCCTACGAGCAGTACTTC	-	TRBD1	TRBV6-5	TRBJ2-7
CASRGGVNTEAFF	TGCGCCAGCCGAGGAGGGGTAAACACTGAAGCTTTCTTT	once	-	TRBV10-2	TRBJ1-1
CASSLQGQASPLHF	TGCGCCAGCAGCTTGCAGGGGCAGGCTTCACCCCTCCACTTT	-	-	TRBV5-1	TRBJ1-6
CASSYAGQPMNTEAFF	TGTGCCAGCAGTTACGCCGGACAGCCCATGAACACTGAAGCTTTCTTT	-	-	TRBV6-5	TRBJ1-1
CASSVDSSGANVLTF	TGTGCCAGCAGCGTCGACAGCTCTGGGGCCAACGTCCTGACTTTC	-	-	TRBV9	TRBJ2-6
CAIIVYRGQGDTEAFF	TGTGCCATTATCGTATACCGGGGACAGGGGGACACTGAAGCTTTCTTT	-	TRBD1	TRBV10-3	TRBJ1-1
CAISALAGGGGAKNIQYF	TGTGCCATCAGTGCATTGGCGGGAGGTGGAGGGGCCAAAAACATTCAGTACTTC	-	TRBD2	TRBV10-3	TRBJ2-4
CASSPGPHPQHF	TGTGCCAGCAGCCCGGGTCCACATCCCCAGCATTTT	-	-	TRBV5-4	TRBJ1-5
CAIGGTTEAFF	TGTGCCATCGGAGGGACCACTGAAGCTTTCTTT	-	-	TRBV10-3	TRBJ1-1
CAWSPPPPIIDSPSYNSPLHF	TGTGCCTGGAGTCCCCCTCCCCCCATAATCGACAGCCCCTCCTATAATTCACCCCTCCACTTT	-	-	TRBV30	TRBJ1-6
CASSQYRVNQPQHF	TGCGCCAGCAGCCAATACAGGGTCAATCAGCCCCAGCATTTT	-	-	TRBV4-1	TRBJ1-5
CASSMVRGGEQFF	TGTGCCAGTAGTATGGTGCGGGGAGGAGAGCAGTTCTTC	-	-	TRBV19	TRBJ2-1
CASSSPEGGRTDTQYF	TGCGCCAGCAGCTCTCCCGAGGGGGGGCGCACAGATACGCAGTATTTT	-	-	TRBV5-1	TRBJ2-3
CASSLGRGDTEAFF	TGTGCCAGCAGTTTAGGCAGGGGGGACACTGAAGCTTTCTTT	-	TRBD1	TRBV27	TRBJ1-1
CASSPQVHSNQPQHF	TGTGCCAGCAGCCCACAGGTCCATAGCAATCAGCCCCAGCATTTT	-	-	TRBV7-2	TRBJ1-5
CASSQEGDNEQFF	TGTGCCAGCAGCCAAGAGGGAGACAATGAGCAGTTCTTC	-	-	TRBV14	TRBJ2-1
CASGGTYYGYTF	TGTGCCAGTGGAGGCACCTACTATGGCTACACCTTC	-	-	TRBV27	TRBJ1-2
CASSPAGGQTGELFF	TGTGCCAGCAGCCCAGCGGGAGGACAGACCGGGGAGCTGTTTTTT	-	TRBD2	TRBV7-9	TRBJ2-2
CASSVGQGQVNEKLFF	TGTGCCAGCAGCGTAGGGCAGGGACAGGTTAATGAAAAACTGTTTTTT	-	TRBD1	TRBV9	TRBJ1-4
CAITASRELSEQYF	TGTGCCATCACAGCCTCGCGGGAGCTATCCGAGCAGTACTTC	-	TRBD2	TRBV10-3	TRBJ2-7
CASSLATVQGHGTEAFF	TGCGCCAGCAGCTTAGCCACGGTACAGGGGCACGGCACTGAAGCTTTCTTT	-	TRBD1	TRBV5-1	TRBJ1-1
CASSGDRGAFF	TGTGCCAGCAGCGGGGACAGGGGAGCTTTCTTT	-	TRBD1	TRBV9	TRBJ1-1
CASGFLLRGSGEAFF	TGTGCTAGTGGTTTTTTGCTCCGGGGTTCGGGTGAAGCTTTCTTT	few	-	TRBV12-5	TRBJ1-1
CASSQTRNQPQHF	TGTGCCAGCAGCCAAACAAGAAATCAGCCCCAGCATTTT	-	-	TRBV6-5	TRBJ1-5
CASSLTGLNGYGYTF	TGCGCCAGCAGCTTAACAGGGCTGAATGGCTATGGCTACACCTTC	-	-	TRBV5-1	TRBJ1-2
CASSFGQVRDTQYF	TGTGCCAGCAGCTTCGGACAGGTGAGGGATACGCAGTATTTT	-	TRBD1	TRBV5-4	TRBJ2-3
CASSVGGTGIYGYTF	TGTGCCAGCAGCGTAGGCGGGACGGGGATATATGGCTACACCTTC	-	-	TRBV9	TRBJ1-2
CASSQAVTSGTSQETQYF	TGTGCCAGCAGCCAAGCGGTCACTAGCGGAACCTCCCAAGAGACCCAGTACTTC	-	TRBD2	TRBV4-2	TRBJ2-5
CASSLTSVSYNEQFF	TGTGCCAGTAGCCTGACTAGCGTTTCCTACAATGAGCAGTTCTTC	-	TRBD2	TRBV19	TRBJ2-1
CASSPGTIYEQYF	TGCGCCAGCAGCCCCGGGACAATTTACGAGCAGTACTTC	-	-	TRBV5-1	TRBJ2-7
CAGSGGNLQETQYF	TGTGCCGGAAGCGGGGGGAACCTTCAAGAGACCCAGTACTTC	-	TRBD2	TRBV7-9	TRBJ2-5
CASSVDPGQGLEAFF	TGTGCCAGCAGCGTGGACCCTGGACAGGGTCTCGAAGCTTTCTTT	-	TRBD1	TRBV9	TRBJ1-1
CASSNFRSGQRTQYF	TGTGCCAGCAGCAACTTTAGGTCAGGCCAGAGAACCCAGTACTTC	-	-	TRBV7-9	TRBJ2-5
CASSLVGAGPSTDTQYF	TGTGCCAGCAGCTTGGTAGGGGCAGGGCCTAGCACAGATACGCAGTATTTT	-	-	TRBV5-6	TRBJ2-3
CASSPAGSYNEQFF	TGTGCCAGCAGCCCGGCGGGCTCCTACAATGAGCAGTTCTTC	once	-	TRBV7-3	TRBJ2-1